The 27 T cell receptor beta chains below come from one sample, sequenced in a study of technical replicates of blood from a few donors. TCRdb's table, derived via immunoSEQ multiplex PCR, lists solely in-frame clones and lacks some. Here the sample spans 65,000 to 80,000 clones, more than 85% being singletons. The source material was T cells isolated from PBMCs. These receptor sequences come from a human donor in good health.

The chain employs TRBV5-4 and TRBJ2-7; 8 nucleotides line up with TRBD2. CDR1 and CDR2 from the germline V gene are SGHNT and YYREEE (reference sequence). J gave up 6 bases and V 4 bases, and 3 bases lay outside the gene matches. CDR3 length equals 12 residues. As DNA, the CDR3 is TGTGCCAGCAGCGTCGGGACTAGCGAGCAGTACTTC. Its protein product is CASSVGTSEQYF.

The gene calls are TRBV7-2 and TRBJ2-4, with 8 bases aligning to TRBD2. Looked up from germline, CDR1 is SGHTA and CDR2 is FQGNSA. Losses at the gene ends were 5 bases for V and 8 bases for J; bases not matched to a gene: 8. The CDR3 is made up of 14 amino acids. In nucleotides, the CDR3 is TGTGCCAGCAGCCGAAGCGGGAGCTGGTACATTCAGTACTTC. Translating gives CASSRSGSWYIQYF.

The chain combines TRBV5-1 with TRBJ2-1, with 7 nucleotides matching TRBD1. The germline CDR1 and CDR2 sequences are SGHRS and YFSETQ. This CDR3 contains 15 residues. After removal of 4 bases from V and 1 base from J, the junction contained 5 bases not matched to a gene. The CDR3 is CASSGTTGSYNEQFF. The CDR3 DNA sequence: TGCGCCAGCAGCGGAACGACAGGGTCCTACAATGAGCAGTTCTTC. Full variable domain (remainder filled in from reference TRBV5-1 and TRBJ2-1): KAGVTQTPRYLIKTRGQQVTLSCSPISGHRSVSWYQQTPGQGLQFLFEYFSETQRNKGNFPGRFSGRQFSNSRSEMNVSTLELGDSALYLCASSGTTGSYNEQFFGPGTRLTVL.

The gene calls are TRBV6-5 and TRBJ1-2; TRBD1 might be the D (5 bases). The length of the CDR3 is 15 residues. V dropped 0 bases and J dropped 6 bases, with 14 bases sitting between them. Germline V gene sequence: CDR1 MNHEY, CDR2 SVGAGI. The CDR3 nucleotides are TGTGCCAGCAGTTACTCGATTACCACGGGGGATGGCTACACCTTC. This sequence encodes CASSYSITTGDGYTF.

V usage is TRBV6-5 and J usage is TRBJ2-3; 7 bases match TRBD2. The germline V gene encodes CDR1 MNHEY and CDR2 SVGAGI. The CDR3 has 15 amino acids. V shed 3 bases, J shed 1 base, and the junction held 4 bases outside the gene matches. CDR3 nucleotides: TGTGCCAGCAGTTATGCGGCGGGGGGCACAGATACGCAGTATTTT. It specifies CASSYAAGGTDTQYF.

This clone was counted once. The V call is TRBV4-1, the J call TRBJ1-4; 8 bases map to TRBD1. The trim removed 3 bases at V and 16 bases at J, leaving 16 bases unmatched. Per germline, CDR1 MGHRA and CDR2 YSYEKL. This CDR3 is 15 amino acids long. The CDR3 bases are TGCGCCAGCAGCCATGAGACAGGGGCGACCGTTATTAAGTTTTTT. Translating it yields CASSHETGATVIKFF.

This chain joins TRBV4-2 and TRBJ2-5; D may be TRBD1 (5 bases). Germline V gene sequence: CDR1 LGHNA, CDR2 YNFKEQ. CDR3 length: 14 amino acids. V shed 4 bases and J shed 1 base, with 10 bases lying between them. CDR3 sequence reads: CASSPRVGQETQYF. CDR3 sequence (DNA): TGTGCCAGCAGCCCCAGGGTGGGCCAAGAGACCCAGTACTTC.

The chain carries TRBV5-4 and TRBJ2-7; D remains ambiguous. Germline CDR1 reads SGHNT; CDR2 reads YYREEE (reference sequence). This CDR3 has 14 residues. V was clipped by 4 bases and J by 5 bases, with 16 bases between them. The CDR3 DNA follows: TGTGCCAGCAGCACCCCCCTTGTAGTTCACGAGCAGTACTTC. Translated, it gives CASSTPLVVHEQYF.

This clone showed up just once. The chain combines TRBV7-6 with TRBJ1-2, with TRBD1 matching over 7 bases. Per the germline V gene, CDR1 is SGHVS and CDR2 is FNYEAQ. This CDR3 spans 15 amino acids. V was pared by 3 bases and J by 2 bases, with 6 bases of the junction left unmatched. CDR3 sequence: CASSFEDRLNYGYTF. The CDR3 bases are TGTGCCAGCAGCTTCGAGGACAGGCTAAACTATGGCTACACCTTC.

This clone has only one observation. The chain couples TRBV9 to TRBJ1-2, with 9 bases that match TRBD1. Germline V gives CDR1 SGDLS, CDR2 YYNGEE. This CDR3 region has 13 residues. V gave up 7 bases and J gave up 6 bases; unmatched junction bases: 7. This CDR3 is CASLGDRVNGYTF. CDR3 DNA: TGTGCCAGCCTCGGGGACAGGGTGAATGGCTACACCTTC.

The chain employs TRBV19 and TRBJ1-2, with 7 bases matching TRBD1. This CDR3 is built from 14 residues. J lost 4 bases, V lost 3 bases, and 5 bases had no gene match. Germline values: CDR1 LNHDA, CDR2 SQIVND (reference sequence). CDR3 protein: CASSIRDSRYGYTF. The CDR3 bases are TGTGCCAGTAGTATCCGGGACAGTCGCTATGGCTACACCTTC.

This rearrangement joins TRBV29-1 to TRBJ2-5; a possible D gene is TRBD2 (5 bases). The CDR3 sequence is 14 residues long. Trimming took off 7 bases at V and 0 bases at J, with 15 bases between the two ends. Germline V gene data show CDR1 as SQVTM and CDR2 as ANQGSEA. Written as DNA, the CDR3 is TGCAGCGCCCAACGGACGGACTACCAAGAGACCCAGTACTTC. Amino acids: CSAQRTDYQETQYF. The entire variable domain, with the rest obtained from reference TRBV29-1 and TRBJ2-5, is as follows: SAVISQKPSRDICQRGTSLTIQCQVDSQVTMMFWYRQQPGQSLTLIATANQGSEATYESGFVIDKFPISRPNLTFSTLTVSNMSPEDSSIYLCSAQRTDYQETQYFGPGTRLLVL.

The chain joins TRBV7-3 to TRBJ2-3; 11 bases fit TRBD2. V shed 0 bases and J 2 bases; nucleotides not matched to a gene: 4. This CDR3 has 17 residues. From germline, CDR1 is SGHTA and CDR2 FQGTGA. CDR3 region: CASSLTSGGANTDTQYF. CDR3 sequence (DNA): TGTGCCAGCAGCTTAACTAGCGGGGGGGCCAACACAGATACGCAGTATTTT.

The V call is TRBV30, the J call TRBJ1-2; 9 bases match TRBD1. In germline, CDR1 is GTSNPN, CDR2 SVGIG (reference sequence). V trimming: 2 bases; J trimming: 6 bases; junction bases outside the gene matches: 4. The CDR3 extends over 13 amino acids. The CDR3 nucleotides are TGTGCCTGGAGTTTGGACAGGGGCCATGGCTACACCTTC. It codes for CAWSLDRGHGYTF.

The chain combines TRBV7-9 with TRBJ2-1; TRBD2 agrees at 9 bases. Germline V CDR1 and CDR2: SEHNR, FQNEAQ (reference sequence). After removal of 4 bases from V and 4 bases from J, the junction contained 8 bases not matched to a gene. This CDR3 has 16 residues. CDR3 region: CASSSGRGLAYNEQFF. In DNA form, the CDR3 reads TGTGCCAGCAGCTCCGGAAGGGGACTAGCATACAATGAGCAGTTCTTC.

The rearrangement uses TRBV29-1 and TRBJ2-7; 8 nucleotides match TRBD1. Trimming cost V 4 bases and J 2 bases; bases outside gene matches: 7. The CDR3 is 14 amino acids. From germline, CDR1 is SQVTM and CDR2 ANQGSEA. In DNA form, the CDR3 reads TGCAGCGTTGTGGGACAGGAGTTTACCTACGAGCAGTACTTC. Encoded protein: CSVVGQEFTYEQYF.

The chain combines TRBV29-1 with TRBJ2-3; D perhaps matches TRBD2 (6 bases). Looked up from germline, CDR1 is SQVTM and CDR2 is ANQGSEA. The CDR3 covers 16 residues. Between the trimmed V and J ends, which lost 6 bases and 0 bases, there was a span of 19 bases. The CDR3 is CSVRTRGLASTDTQYF. Written as DNA, the CDR3 is TGCAGCGTACGTACCCGGGGGTTAGCAAGCACAGATACGCAGTATTTT.

The chain's CDR3 is CATSRLRQELYQPQHF. For the CDR3, the DNA is TGTGCCACCAGCAGACTTCGACAGGAGCTGTATCAGCCCCAGCATTTT. The chain uses TRBV15 and TRBJ1-5; a weak D match, TRBD1 (6 bases). The V gene's germline CDR1 is LNHNV and CDR2 YYDKDF (reference sequence). The V end lost 2 bases, the J end lost 5 bases, and 16 bases lay between the germline ends. The CDR3 is 16 residues long.

The CDR3 region has the DNA TGTGCCAGTACCCGGGACAGGTCTACAGATACGCAGTATTTT. Amino acids: CASTRDRSTDTQYF. The chain carries TRBV19 and TRBJ2-3; 8 nucleotides line up with TRBD1. The germline gives CDR1 LNHDA, CDR2 SQIVND (reference sequence). This CDR3 spans 14 amino acids. V gave up 7 bases and J gave up 3 bases; unmatched junction bases: 6.

The chain joins TRBV7-6 to TRBJ1-4, with a weak D call TRBD1 (6 bases). The CDR3 runs 12 residues. The germline CDR1 and CDR2 sequences are SGHVS and FNYEAQ. Trimming shortened V by 5 bases and J by 10 bases, and 11 bases separated the two germline ends. The CDR3 reads CASSPTGAKLFF. For the CDR3, the DNA is TGTGCCAGCAGCCCGACAGGTGCAAAACTGTTTTTT.

The chain joins TRBV19 to TRBJ2-3; tentative D call: TRBD2 (6 bases). The CDR3 is 12 amino acids. The V and J ends lost 9 bases and 6 bases respectively, with 13 bases between them. The germline gives CDR1 LNHDA, CDR2 SQIVND (reference sequence). The CDR3 spells CASKPGGDTQYF. The CDR3 nucleotides read TGTGCCAGCAAACCTGGGGGGGATACGCAGTATTTT.

The genes are TRBV6-1 and TRBJ2-3; unclear D gene. CDR1 MNHNS and CDR2 SASEGT come from the germline V gene. This CDR3 has 13 amino acids. V was shortened by 2 bases and J by 4 bases, with 7 bases between the two germline ends. This CDR3 reads CASSESVADTQYF. The CDR3 DNA reads TGTGCCAGCAGTGAATCGGTCGCAGATACGCAGTATTTT.

The chain is built from TRBV27 and TRBJ1-2; no clear D. Trimming shortened V by 3 bases and J by 2 bases, and 10 bases separated the two germline ends. The CDR3 has 14 residues. Germline assignment: CDR1 MNHEY and CDR2 SMNVEV (reference sequence). The CDR3 bases are TGTGCCAGCAGTTTGCGGGGTCGAAACTATGGCTACACCTTC. It specifies CASSLRGRNYGYTF.

The CDR3 nucleotides read TGTGCCAGCAGTGATCCAGCGGGGGGCTACAATGAGCAGTTCTTC. As protein: CASSDPAGGYNEQFF. The chain recombines TRBV6-4 with TRBJ2-1, with 9 nucleotides matching TRBD2. Germline values: CDR1 MRHNA, CDR2 SNTAGT. The V gene end was trimmed by 3 bases and the J gene end by 3 bases; junction bases not matched to a gene: 3. The CDR3 spans 15 residues.

CDR3 DNA sequence: TGTGCCAGCAGCCGACAGGGGGGCGGAATTGTGGGTGGCTACACCTTC. Translating it yields CASSRQGGGIVGGYTF. The rearrangement uses TRBV5-6 and TRBJ1-2; 9 nucleotides align to TRBD1. The J segment lost 7 bases and the V segment lost 4 bases, leaving 14 bases of the junction unmatched. This CDR3 contains 16 residues. Germline CDR1 reads SGHDT; CDR2 reads YYEEEE.

V is TRBV5-1 and J is TRBJ2-3; 13 bases fit TRBD2. CDR3 length: 17 residues. Trimming cost V 3 bases and J 1 base; bases outside gene matches: 5. The germline V gene encodes CDR1 SGHRS and CDR2 YFSETQ. CDR3 sequence (DNA): TGCGCCAGCAGCTCCTGGACTAGCGGGAGCCGCACAGATACGCAGTATTTT. Protein: CASSSWTSGSRTDTQYF.

The table lists this clone with a few counts. This chain joins TRBV7-2 and TRBJ2-2; no clear D gene. CDR1 and CDR2 (germline): SGHTA, FQGNSA. There are 15 residues in the CDR3. Trimming stripped 1 base from V and 5 bases from J, with 11 bases between. CDR3 DNA: TGTGCCAGCAGCTTAGTCGGTGTGGTAACCGGGGAGCTGTTTTTT. This sequence encodes CASSLVGVVTGELFF.